These 7 T cell receptor beta chains came from one sample sequenced in a study of OX40 agonist ivuxolimab in advanced cancers. The protocol was immunoSEQ multiplex PCR, while the TCRdb copy is restricted to in-frame clones and leaves out a portion. Here the sample spans over 55,000 clones, about 79% being singletons. The sequences come from CD4+ or CD8+ T cells sorted from blood, collected in a trial of the OX40 agonist ivuxolimab. The source of these receptors is an adult with an advanced solid tumor such as melanoma, head and neck, liver or kidney cancer.

The chain carries TRBV27 and TRBJ1-6, with D unclear. CDR1 and CDR2 from the germline V gene are MNHEY and SMNVEV (reference sequence). This CDR3 contains 16 residues. Trimming cost V 0 bases and J 10 bases, with 16 bases left between them. In DNA, the CDR3 is TGTGCCAGCAGTTTATCTGTAGCCGGGTATGAGTCACCCCTCCACTTT. Amino acid sequence: CASSLSVAGYESPLHF.

The chain recombines TRBV5-6 with TRBJ1-1; no clear D gene. The germline V gene has CDR1 SGHDT and CDR2 YYEEEE. The ends were cut back, 0 bases at V and 1 base at J, with 10 bases in the middle. This CDR3 comprises 15 residues. CDR3 sequence (DNA): TGTGCCAGCAGCTTGGTGCGCGCCGGGAACACTGAAGCTTTCTTT. Amino acid sequence: CASSLVRAGNTEAFF.

CDR3 DNA: TGTGCCAGCAGCTTAACTACGACAGGGGTGGACACCGGGGAGCTGTTTTTT. Encoded protein: CASSLTTTGVDTGELFF. The chain carries TRBV7-3 and TRBJ2-2; 8 nucleotides match TRBD1. The CDR3 spans 17 residues. Germline V gives CDR1 SGHTA, CDR2 FQGTGA. The J segment lost 3 bases and the V segment lost 0 bases, leaving 6 bases of the junction unmatched.

The gene calls are TRBV4-3 and TRBJ2-6, with 12 positions matching TRBD1. Germline V gene lookup returns CDR1 LGHNA and CDR2 YSLEER. Trimming removed 1 base from V and 3 bases from J; junction bases left unmatched: 10. The CDR3 consists of 20 residues. Here the CDR3 DNA reads TGCGCCAGCAGCCAAGTGACGACCGGGACAGGGGGCGTTGGGGCCAACGTCCTGACTTTC. It yields the protein CASSQVTTGTGGVGANVLTF.

Concerning this clone: Germline is not matched at one junction end, which may reflect a read error. V and J are TRBV15 and TRBJ1-3; D gene uncertain. Germline lookup yields CDR1 LNHNV and CDR2 YYDKDF (reference sequence). The CDR3 runs 15 residues. The CDR3 coding sequence is TGTGCCACCAGCAGAGATCGGGTCCCGGGAAGCACCATATATTTT. As protein: CATSRDRVPGSTIYF.

The chain has TRBV27 and TRBJ2-4, with TRBD2 identical over 8 bases. The CDR3 sequence is 14 residues long. Germline-derived CDR1 and CDR2 are MNHEY and SMNVEV (reference sequence). V shed 4 bases, J shed 7 bases, and the junction held 6 bases outside the gene matches. The CDR3 is CASSSVREGNIQYF. In nucleotides, the CDR3 is TGTGCCAGCAGTTCGGTCCGGGAGGGGAACATTCAGTACTTC.

The chain carries TRBV7-2 and TRBJ2-7, with TRBD2 as a possible D gene (6 bases). V lost 1 base to trimming and J lost 1 base, with 8 bases between them. The CDR3 is 14 amino acids. Per germline, CDR1 SGHTA and CDR2 FQGNSA. CDR3 sequence (DNA): TGTGCCAGCAGCTTAGTCAGCGGGTCCTACGAGCAGTACTTC. Its translation: CASSLVSGSYEQYF.